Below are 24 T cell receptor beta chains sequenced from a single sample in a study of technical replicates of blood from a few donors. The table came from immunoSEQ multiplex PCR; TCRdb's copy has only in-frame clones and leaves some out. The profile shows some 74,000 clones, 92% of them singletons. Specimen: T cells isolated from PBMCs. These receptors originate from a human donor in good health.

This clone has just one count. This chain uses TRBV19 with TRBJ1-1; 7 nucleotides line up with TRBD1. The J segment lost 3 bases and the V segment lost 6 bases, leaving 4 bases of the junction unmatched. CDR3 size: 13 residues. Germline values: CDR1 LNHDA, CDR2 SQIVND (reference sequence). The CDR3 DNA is TGTGCCAGTAGGCTGCAGGGGGACACTGAAGCTTTCTTT. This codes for CASRLQGDTEAFF.

CDR3 nucleotide sequence: TGTGCCAGCAGCTACCGGGACTTTACTGAAGCTTTCTTT. Translated: CASSYRDFTEAFF. This chain uses TRBV7-9 with TRBJ1-1; D possibly corresponds to TRBD1 (5 bases). This CDR3 has 13 residues. V gave up 4 bases and J gave up 5 bases, with 11 bases separating them. The germline gives CDR1 SEHNR, CDR2 FQNEAQ (reference sequence).

CDR3 in DNA: TGTGCCTGGAGTGAACTCGGGGCTTTCTTT. Amino acid sequence: CAWSELGAFF. The chain couples TRBV30 to TRBJ1-1; D is ambiguous. V lost 1 base, J lost 11 bases, and 8 bases lay in between. The CDR3 runs to 10 residues. Germline CDR1 GTSNPN, CDR2 SVGIG (reference sequence).

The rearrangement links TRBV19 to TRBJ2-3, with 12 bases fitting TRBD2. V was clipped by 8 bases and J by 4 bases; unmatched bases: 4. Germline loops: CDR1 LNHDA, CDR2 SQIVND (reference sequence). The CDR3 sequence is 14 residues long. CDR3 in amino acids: CASASGRAADTQYF. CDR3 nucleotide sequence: TGTGCCAGTGCTAGCGGGAGGGCGGCAGATACGCAGTATTTT.

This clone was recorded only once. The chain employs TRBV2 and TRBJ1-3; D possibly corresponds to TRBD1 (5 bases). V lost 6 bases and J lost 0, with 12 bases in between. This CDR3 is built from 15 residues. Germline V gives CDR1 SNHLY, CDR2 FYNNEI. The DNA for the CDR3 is TGTGCCAGCAGCCGAGACAGCTCCTCTGGAAACACCATATATTTT. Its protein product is CASSRDSSSGNTIYF.

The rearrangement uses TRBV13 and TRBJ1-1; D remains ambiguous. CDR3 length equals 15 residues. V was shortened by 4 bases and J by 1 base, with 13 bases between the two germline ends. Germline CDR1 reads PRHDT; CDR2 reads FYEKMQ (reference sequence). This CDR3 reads CASSSGRRGNTEAFF. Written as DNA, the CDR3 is TGTGCCAGCAGCTCAGGACGCCGGGGGAACACTGAAGCTTTCTTT.

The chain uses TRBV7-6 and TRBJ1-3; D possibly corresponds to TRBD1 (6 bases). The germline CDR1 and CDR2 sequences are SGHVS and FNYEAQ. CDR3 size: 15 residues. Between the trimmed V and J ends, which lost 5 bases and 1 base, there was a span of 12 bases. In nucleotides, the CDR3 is TGTGCCAGCAGCCCAGCGACAGGATCTGGAAACACCATATATTTT. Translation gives CASSPATGSGNTIYF.

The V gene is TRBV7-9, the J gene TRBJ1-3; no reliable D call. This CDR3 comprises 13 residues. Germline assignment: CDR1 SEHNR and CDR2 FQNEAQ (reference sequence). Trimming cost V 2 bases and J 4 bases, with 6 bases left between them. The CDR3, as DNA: TGTGCCAGCAGCTTAACAGAGGGAAACACCATATATTTT. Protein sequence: CASSLTEGNTIYF. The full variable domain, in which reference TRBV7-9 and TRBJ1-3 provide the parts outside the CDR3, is DTGVSQNPRHKITKRGQNVTFRCDPISEHNRLYWYRQTLGQGPEFLTYFQNEAQLEKSRLLSDRFSAERPKGSFSTLEIQRTEQGDSAMYLCASSLTEGNTIYFGEGSWLTVV.

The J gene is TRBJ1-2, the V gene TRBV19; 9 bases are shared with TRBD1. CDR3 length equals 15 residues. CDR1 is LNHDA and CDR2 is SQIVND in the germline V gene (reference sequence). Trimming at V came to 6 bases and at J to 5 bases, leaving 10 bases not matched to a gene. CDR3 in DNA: TGTGCCAGTAGAGAGATCCACGGACAGGGGTATGGCTACACCTTC. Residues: CASREIHGQGYGYTF.

The CDR3 DNA reads TGCAGCGTTCCCTCGGGGACAGTCTATGGCTACACCTTC. Residues: CSVPSGTVYGYTF. The chain combines TRBV29-1 with TRBJ1-2; TRBD1 agrees at 7 bases. Germline CDR1 is SQVTM and CDR2 is ANQGSEA. Trimming removed 5 bases from V and 4 bases from J; junction bases left unmatched: 7. The CDR3 is 13 residues long.

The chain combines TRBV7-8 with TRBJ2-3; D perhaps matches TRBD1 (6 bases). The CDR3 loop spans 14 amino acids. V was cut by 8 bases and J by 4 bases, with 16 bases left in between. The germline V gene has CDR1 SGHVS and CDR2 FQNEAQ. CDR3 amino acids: CASLSEQGADTQYF. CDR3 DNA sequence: TGTGCCAGCCTCTCGGAACAGGGAGCAGATACGCAGTATTTT.

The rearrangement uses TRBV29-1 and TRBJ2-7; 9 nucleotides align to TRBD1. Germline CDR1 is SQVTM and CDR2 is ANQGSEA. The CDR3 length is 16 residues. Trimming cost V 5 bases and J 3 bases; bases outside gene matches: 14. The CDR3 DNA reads TGCAGCGTTCAGACAGGGGGGTACTCCCACATCTACGAGCAGTACTTC. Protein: CSVQTGGYSHIYEQYF.

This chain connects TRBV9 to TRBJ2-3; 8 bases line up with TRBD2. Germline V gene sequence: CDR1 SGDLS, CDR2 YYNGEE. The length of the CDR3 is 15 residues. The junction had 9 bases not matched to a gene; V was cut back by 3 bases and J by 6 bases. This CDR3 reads CASSAREGQRDTQYF. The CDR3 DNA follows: TGTGCCAGCAGCGCTCGGGAGGGCCAAAGGGATACGCAGTATTTT.

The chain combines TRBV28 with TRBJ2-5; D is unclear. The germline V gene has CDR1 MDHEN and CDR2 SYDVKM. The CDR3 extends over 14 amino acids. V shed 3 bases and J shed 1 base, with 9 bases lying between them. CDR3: CASSLYRVQETQYF. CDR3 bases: TGTGCCAGCAGTTTGTATCGGGTCCAAGAGACCCAGTACTTC.

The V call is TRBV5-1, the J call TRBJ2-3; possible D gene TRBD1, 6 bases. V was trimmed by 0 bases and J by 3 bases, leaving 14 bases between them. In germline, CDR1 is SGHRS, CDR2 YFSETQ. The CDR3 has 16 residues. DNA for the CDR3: TGCGCCAGCAGCTTGGAATTAGGCAGGGGAACAGATACGCAGTATTTT. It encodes CASSLELGRGTDTQYF.

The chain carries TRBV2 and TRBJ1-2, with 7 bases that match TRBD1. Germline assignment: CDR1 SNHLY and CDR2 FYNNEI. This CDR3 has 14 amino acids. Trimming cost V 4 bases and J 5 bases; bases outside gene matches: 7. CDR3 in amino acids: CASSGWDSLYGYTF. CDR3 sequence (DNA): TGTGCCAGCAGTGGTTGGGACAGTCTTTATGGCTACACCTTC.

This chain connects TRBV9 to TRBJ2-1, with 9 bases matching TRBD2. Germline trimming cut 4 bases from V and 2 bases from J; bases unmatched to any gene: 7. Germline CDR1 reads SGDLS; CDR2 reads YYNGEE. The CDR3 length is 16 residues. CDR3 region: CASSFGLASAYNEQFF. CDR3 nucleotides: TGTGCCAGCAGCTTCGGACTAGCGTCAGCCTACAATGAGCAGTTCTTC. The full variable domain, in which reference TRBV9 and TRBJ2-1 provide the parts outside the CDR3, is DSGVTQTPKHLITATGQRVTLRCSPRSGDLSVYWYQQSLDQGLQFLIQYYNGEERAKGNILERFSAQQFPDLHSELNLSSLELGDSALYFCASSFGLASAYNEQFFGPGTRLTVL.

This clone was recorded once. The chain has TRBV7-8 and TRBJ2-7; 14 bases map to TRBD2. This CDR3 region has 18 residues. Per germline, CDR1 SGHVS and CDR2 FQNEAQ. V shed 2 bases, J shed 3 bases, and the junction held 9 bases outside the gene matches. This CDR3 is CASSLPGTSGSNFYEQYF. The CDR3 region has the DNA TGTGCCAGCAGCTTACCCGGGACTAGCGGGAGTAATTTCTACGAGCAGTACTTC.

The CDR3 DNA sequence: TGCGCCAGCAGTGAGTCGCGGTTGTTTGATACGCAGTATTTT. It yields the protein CASSESRLFDTQYF. V and J are TRBV10-1 and TRBJ2-3; D unresolved. The V end was cut by 0 bases, the J end by 6 bases, with 10 bases between. Germline lookup yields CDR1 WNHNN and CDR2 SYGVQD (reference sequence). The CDR3 runs to 14 residues.

The chain's CDR3 is CASSLAAGSGELFF. CDR3 DNA sequence: TGTGCCAGCAGCTTAGCTGCGGGGTCCGGGGAGCTGTTTTTT. The rearrangement uses TRBV7-7 and TRBJ2-2, with a possible D match to TRBD2 (6 bases). Per the germline V gene, CDR1 is SSHAT and CDR2 is FNYEAQ (reference sequence). Trimming pared 0 bases from V and 6 bases from J, leaving 8 bases between. CDR3 length equals 14 residues.

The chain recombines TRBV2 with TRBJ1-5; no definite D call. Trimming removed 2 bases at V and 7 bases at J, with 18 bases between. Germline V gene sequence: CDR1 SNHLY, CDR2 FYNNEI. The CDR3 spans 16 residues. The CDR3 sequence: CASSERGGRSQQPQHF. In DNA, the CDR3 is TGTGCCAGCAGTGAAAGAGGAGGACGGTCTCAACAGCCCCAGCATTTT.

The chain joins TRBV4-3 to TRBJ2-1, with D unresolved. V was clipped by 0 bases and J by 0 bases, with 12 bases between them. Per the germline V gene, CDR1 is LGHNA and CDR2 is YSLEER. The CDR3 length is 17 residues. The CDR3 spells CASSQDSNTPSYNEQFF. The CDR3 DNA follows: TGCGCCAGCAGCCAAGATTCAAACACACCCTCCTACAATGAGCAGTTCTTC.

The CDR3 region is CASSIDVQVDGYTF. The CDR3 DNA reads TGTGCCAGTAGTATAGACGTCCAGGTGGATGGCTACACCTTC. V gene TRBV19 combines with J gene TRBJ1-2; no reliable D call. The CDR3 is 14 residues long. Germline-derived CDR1 and CDR2 are LNHDA and SQIVND (reference sequence). V was shortened by 0 bases and J by 6 bases, with 11 bases between the two germline ends.

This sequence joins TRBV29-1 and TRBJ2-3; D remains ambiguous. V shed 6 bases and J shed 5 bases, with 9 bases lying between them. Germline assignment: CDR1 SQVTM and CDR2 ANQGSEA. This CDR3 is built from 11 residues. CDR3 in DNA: TGCAGCGTGAGAGGCGGAGATACGCAGTATTTT. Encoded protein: CSVRGGDTQYF.